Presented here are 31 T cell receptor beta chains from one specimen sequenced in a study of radiotherapy plus CTLA-4 blockade in lung cancer. Clones were sequenced by immunoSEQ multiplex PCR, and TCRdb holds only the in-frame ones, with some missing. The repertoire has 100,000 or so clones, around 80% of them found once; the top ten carry over 20%. The specimen comprised peripheral blood, sampled from a patient treated with radiotherapy plus ipilimumab. These receptor sequences come from a human donor with non-small cell lung cancer that progressed on radiotherapy plus ipilimumab.

V gene TRBV10-2 combines with J gene TRBJ2-7, with D maybe TRBD2 (5 bases). V lost 6 bases, J lost 5 bases, and 11 bases lay in between. Germline V gene data show CDR1 as WSHSY and CDR2 as SAAADI. CDR3 size: 12 residues. The CDR3, as DNA: TGCGCCAGCAGCCCCGGAGGAGACGAGCAGTACGTC. As protein: CASSPGGDEQYV.

This clone was detected once. This chain connects TRBV9 to TRBJ2-3; 7 bases match TRBD2. CDR1 is SGDLS, CDR2 YYNGEE, per germline. After removal of 2 bases from V and 2 bases from J, the junction contained 5 bases not matched to a gene. This CDR3 comprises 15 residues. The CDR3 reads CASSVTGLPTDTQYF. The DNA of the CDR3 is TGTGCCAGCAGCGTTACGGGACTACCCACAGATACGCAGTATTTT.

A few counts support this clone. The V and J genes are TRBV6-6 and TRBJ1-2; the D is unclear. The CDR3 length is 15 residues. The germline CDR1 and CDR2 sequences are MNHNY and SVGAGI (reference sequence). Trimming removed 3 bases from V and 4 bases from J, with 15 bases in between. CDR3 sequence: CASSYDAVQVYGYTF. The CDR3 region has the DNA TGTGCCAGCAGTTATGATGCAGTCCAAGTCTATGGCTACACCTTC.

CDR3 in DNA: TGTGCCAGCAGTGAAAAGGCGGACAGAAATCAGCCCCAGCATTTT. It yields the protein CASSEKADRNQPQHF. The genes are TRBV2 and TRBJ1-5, with D tentatively TRBD1 (6 bases). The CDR3 is made up of 15 amino acids. V was clipped by 2 bases and J by 4 bases, with 12 bases between them. The V gene's germline CDR1 is SNHLY and CDR2 FYNNEI.

The sample holds one count of this clone. The rearrangement links TRBV28 to TRBJ1-5; possibly TRBD1 for D (5 bases). Trimming pared 6 bases from V and 4 bases from J, leaving 16 bases between. The germline CDR1 and CDR2 sequences are MDHEN and SYDVKM. The CDR3 consists of 15 residues. This CDR3 reads CASRTGTGGNQPQHF. The DNA of the CDR3 is TGTGCCAGCAGAACGGGCACGGGGGGGAATCAGCCCCAGCATTTT.

The rearrangement joins TRBV15 to TRBJ2-3; D may be TRBD2 (6 bases). The germline gives CDR1 LNHNV, CDR2 YYDKDF (reference sequence). V shed 4 bases and J shed 1 base, with 15 bases lying between them. There are 16 residues in the CDR3. CDR3 residues: CATSIRDFPGTDTQYF. Here the CDR3 DNA reads TGTGCCACCAGCATTCGGGACTTCCCAGGCACAGATACGCAGTATTTT.

As for this clone: At one of its ends the junction is not consistent with the germline gene, which may arise from a read error. The rearrangement links TRBV27 to TRBJ2-1; weak D call: TRBD2 (5 bases). The CDR3 has 15 residues. Per the germline V gene, CDR1 is MNHEY and CDR2 is SMNVEV (reference sequence). This CDR3 reads CASSSSGGPYNEQIF. CDR3 nucleotides: TGTGCCAGCAGTTCAAGCGGAGGCCCCTACAATGAGCAGATCTTC.

This clone was observed a few times. The CDR3 DNA reads as TGTGCCAGCAGCTTCAGAGGTTCACTGATGGAGCAGTACTTC. It codes for CASSFRGSLMEQYF. J is TRBJ2-7 and V is TRBV5-4; D not certain. This CDR3 spans 14 amino acids. V was clipped by 2 bases and J by 7 bases, with 16 bases between them. Germline-derived CDR1 and CDR2 are SGHNT and YYREEE (reference sequence).

V is TRBV6-4 and J is TRBJ2-3; D not resolved. Germline assignment: CDR1 MRHNA and CDR2 SNTAGT. The V and J ends lost 6 bases and 0 bases respectively, with 13 bases between them. The CDR3 runs to 15 residues. CDR3 sequence reads: CASSLGSSSTDTQYF. CDR3 nucleotides: TGTGCCAGCAGCCTGGGCAGTTCTAGCACAGATACGCAGTATTTT.

The genes are TRBV7-8 and TRBJ2-6; a weak D match, TRBD1 (5 bases). The CDR3 runs to 17 residues. Germline-derived CDR1 and CDR2 are SGHVS and FQNEAQ. Trimming left V 1 base short and J 4 bases short, with 14 bases between. CDR3 coding DNA: TGTGCCAGCAGCTTAGGGTACAGTGGGGCAGGGGCCAACGTCCTGACTTTC. Protein product: CASSLGYSGAGANVLTF.

The CDR3 region has the DNA TGTGCCAGCAGCTCCATAACAGGGTACACTGAAGCTTTCTTT. It is translated as CASSSITGYTEAFF. The chain is built from TRBV7-8 and TRBJ1-1, with D perhaps matching TRBD1 (6 bases). In germline, CDR1 is SGHVS, CDR2 FQNEAQ. The CDR3 extends over 14 amino acids. With 4 bases removed from V and 3 bases from J, the gap between germline ends came to 12 bases.

This clone was seen a handful of times. The chain has TRBV9 and TRBJ1-2; TRBD1 matches at 10 bases. Looked up from germline, CDR1 is SGDLS and CDR2 is YYNGEE. V shed 3 bases, J shed 3 bases, and the junction held 8 bases outside the gene matches. The CDR3 covers 16 residues. CDR3 amino acids: CASSDGPGTGDYGYTF. The DNA for the CDR3 is TGTGCCAGCAGCGATGGTCCCGGGACAGGGGACTATGGCTACACCTTC. The whole variable domain, remainder taken from reference TRBV9 and TRBJ1-2, is DSGVTQTPKHLITATGQRVTLRCSPRSGDLSVYWYQQSLDQGLQFLIQYYNGEERAKGNILERFSAQQFPDLHSELNLSSLELGDSALYFCASSDGPGTGDYGYTFGSGTRLTVV.

The chain is built from TRBV6-5 and TRBJ2-4, with D maybe TRBD2 (7 bases). The V end lost 8 bases, the J end lost 1 base, and 12 bases lay between the germline ends. The germline gives CDR1 MNHEY, CDR2 SVGAGI. CDR3 length: 14 residues. As DNA, the CDR3 is TGTGCCAGCCGGGGAGGGGGGGCCAAAAACATTCAGTACTTC. Its translation is CASRGGGAKNIQYF.

The chain joins TRBV7-3 to TRBJ2-1; 9 nucleotides agree with TRBD2. CDR1 is SGHTA and CDR2 is FQGTGA in the germline V gene. This CDR3 region has 15 residues. V dropped 2 bases and J dropped 3; count of bases not matched to a gene: 2. CDR3 residues: CASSLELAGYNEQFF. The CDR3 coding sequence is TGTGCCAGCAGCTTAGAACTAGCGGGCTACAATGAGCAGTTCTTC. Looking up the rest from reference TRBV7-3 and TRBJ2-1 gives the full variable domain: GAGVSQTPSNKVTEKGKYVELRCDPISGHTALYWYRQSLGQGPEFLIYFQGTGAADDSGLPNDRFFAVRPEGSVSTLKIQRTERGDSAVYLCASSLELAGYNEQFFGPGTRLTVL.

The chain joins TRBV2 to TRBJ2-1, with TRBD2 identical over 9 bases. V shed 6 bases and J 10 bases; nucleotides not matched to a gene: 10. CDR3 length: 14 amino acids. Looked up from germline, CDR1 is SNHLY and CDR2 is FYNNEI. CDR3 protein: CASRVSGSLQEQFF. DNA for the CDR3: TGTGCCAGCAGGGTTAGCGGGAGTTTACAGGAGCAGTTCTTC.

The chain joins TRBV7-9 to TRBJ2-7; TRBD1 matches 10 bases. The length of the CDR3 is 17 residues. Germline V gives CDR1 SEHNR, CDR2 FQNEAQ (reference sequence). J lost 0 bases, V lost 6 bases, and 11 bases had no gene match. The CDR3 DNA follows: TGTGCCAGCAGTTATAGCTTGGGACAGGGGAGCTCCTACGAGCAGTACGTC. As protein: CASSYSLGQGSSYEQYV.

The chain has TRBV5-1 and TRBJ2-5; no definite D call. Germline-derived CDR1 and CDR2 are SGHRS and YFSETQ. Between the trimmed V and J ends, which lost 4 bases and 5 bases, there was a span of 15 bases. This CDR3 is 14 amino acids long. CDR3 residues: CASSLNGIGETQYF. The CDR3, as DNA: TGCGCCAGCAGCCTCAATGGCATTGGCGAGACCCAGTACTTC.

The chain combines TRBV28 with TRBJ1-2, with a possible D match to TRBD1 (5 bases). V was shortened by 7 bases and J by 8 bases, with 29 bases between the two germline ends. The CDR3 consists of 17 residues. Looked up from germline, CDR1 is MDHEN and CDR2 is SYDVKM. CDR3 region: CASNVGGTRRIKRGYTF. In DNA form, the CDR3 reads TGTGCCAGCAATGTCGGAGGGACCAGAAGAATAAAGAGGGGCTACACCTTC.

The chain is built from TRBV4-1 and TRBJ2-3, with TRBD1 as a possible D gene (6 bases). This CDR3 is 16 amino acids long. V was clipped by 5 bases and J by 0 bases, with 15 bases between them. From germline, CDR1 is MGHRA and CDR2 YSYEKL. The CDR3 loop reads CASSEGTGSSTDTQYF. Written as DNA, the CDR3 is TGCGCCAGCAGCGAAGGAACAGGGTCTAGCACAGATACGCAGTATTTT.

The CDR3: CASRKLAGDNEQYF. For the CDR3, the DNA is TGTGCCAGCAGAAAACTAGCGGGAGACAACGAGCAGTACTTC. The chain has TRBV28 and TRBJ2-7; 11 bases agree with TRBD2. There are 14 residues in the CDR3. Per germline, CDR1 MDHEN and CDR2 SYDVKM. After removal of 6 bases from V and 5 bases from J, the junction contained 6 bases not matched to a gene.

The V and J genes are TRBV28 and TRBJ1-2, with no clear D. V lost 1 base to trimming and J lost 7 bases, with 10 bases between them. The germline V gene has CDR1 MDHEN and CDR2 SYDVKM. This CDR3 has 13 residues. CDR3 DNA: TGTGCCAGCAGTTTATCTGATTGGAGTGGCTACACCTTC. Its translation: CASSLSDWSGYTF.

The V gene is TRBV27, the J gene TRBJ2-2; D ambiguous. CDR3 length: 15 amino acids. Germline values: CDR1 MNHEY, CDR2 SMNVEV (reference sequence). Trimming took off 4 bases at V and 0 bases at J, with 9 bases between the two ends. CDR3 sequence reads: CASSYEATNTGELFF. Written as DNA, the CDR3 is TGTGCCAGCAGTTATGAGGCCACGAACACCGGGGAGCTGTTTTTT.

The gene calls are TRBV11-1 and TRBJ2-1; 10 nucleotides agree with TRBD2. This CDR3 contains 17 residues. Germline loops: CDR1 SGHAT, CDR2 FQDESV (reference sequence). V shed 3 bases and J 8 bases; nucleotides not matched to a gene: 13. The CDR3 nucleotides are TGTGCCAGCAGCTTTTCCCTGACTCCTAGCGGGAGCGATGAGCAGTTCTTC. This encodes CASSFSLTPSGSDEQFF.

The V gene is TRBV5-6, the J gene TRBJ2-3; the D gene is possibly TRBD2 (6 bases). CDR3 size: 14 residues. The V gene's germline CDR1 is SGHDT and CDR2 YYEEEE. Between the trimmed V and J ends, which lost 2 bases and 5 bases, there was a span of 12 bases. The CDR3: CASSLTGAVDTQYF. The CDR3, as DNA: TGTGCCAGCAGCTTAACGGGAGCTGTAGATACGCAGTATTTT.

This chain uses TRBV7-9 with TRBJ1-5; unclear D gene. CDR1 and CDR2 (germline): SEHNR, FQNEAQ (reference sequence). The V end lost 5 bases, the J end lost 0 bases, and 2 bases lay between the germline ends. The CDR3 length is 12 residues. This CDR3 is CASSRSNQPQHF. CDR3 bases: TGTGCCAGCAGCCGTAGCAATCAGCCCCAGCATTTT. The whole variable domain, remainder taken from reference TRBV7-9 and TRBJ1-5, is DTGVSQNPRHKITKRGQNVTFRCDPISEHNRLYWYRQTLGQGPEFLTYFQNEAQLEKSRLLSDRFSAERPKGSFSTLEIQRTEQGDSAMYLCASSRSNQPQHFGDGTRLSIL.

This clone is a singleton in its sample. This chain connects TRBV5-1 to TRBJ1-3; 9 bases are shared with TRBD1. The CDR3 is 16 residues long. The germline CDR1 and CDR2 sequences are SGHRS and YFSETQ. V gave up 5 bases and J gave up 3 bases; unmatched junction bases: 9. CDR3 in amino acids: CASSITGTGYGNTIYF. The CDR3 DNA sequence: TGCGCCAGCAGTATAACCGGGACAGGGTATGGAAACACCATATATTTT.

The chain combines TRBV11-2 with TRBJ1-1; tentatively, D is TRBD1 (5 bases). The CDR3 covers 14 residues. The V gene lost 5 bases and the J gene lost 0 bases, with 10 bases spanning the gap. Germline V gene sequence: CDR1 SGHAT, CDR2 FQNNGV. The CDR3 reads CASSLWGMNTEAFF. In DNA form, the CDR3 reads TGTGCCAGCAGCCTTTGGGGGATGAACACTGAAGCTTTCTTT. Based on the CDR3 plus reference TRBV11-2 and TRBJ1-1, the full variable domain is EAGVAQSPRYKIIEKRQSVAFWCNPISGHATLYWYQQILGQGPKLLIQFQNNGVVDDSQLPKDRFSAERLKGVDSTLKIQPAKLEDSAVYLCASSLWGMNTEAFFGQGTRLTVV.

This clone was seen just once. The chain uses TRBV27 and TRBJ2-1, with TRBD2 matching over 11 bases. Trimming took 4 bases from V and 6 from J; bases not matched to a gene: 8. CDR1 is MNHEY and CDR2 is SMNVEV in the germline V gene (reference sequence). The CDR3 is 16 residues long. CDR3 coding DNA: TGTGCCAGCAGTTCTAAATGGGGACTAGCGGCCAATGAGCAGTTCTTC. It codes for CASSSKWGLAANEQFF.

This clone has a handful of counts. V is TRBV18 and J is TRBJ2-1, with D possibly being TRBD1 (6 bases). V was shortened by 3 bases and J by 0 bases, with 27 bases between the two germline ends. Germline loops: CDR1 KGHSH, CDR2 LQKENI. The length of the CDR3 is 21 residues. The CDR3: CASSPFYEHRESLPSYNEQFF. DNA of the CDR3: TGTGCCAGCTCACCTTTTTATGAGCACAGGGAATCCTTACCCTCCTACAATGAGCAGTTCTTC.

The chain links TRBV7-2 to TRBJ1-1, with D perhaps TRBD1 (5 bases). V gave up 6 bases and J gave up 1 base, with 15 bases separating them. Germline loops: CDR1 SGHTA, CDR2 FQGNSA. This CDR3 has 15 residues. The DNA for the CDR3 is TGTGCCAGCAGTCTTCTCGGGACGGGGAACACTGAAGCTTTCTTT. Amino acids: CASSLLGTGNTEAFF. Full variable domain (outside the CDR3, taken from reference TRBV7-2 and TRBJ1-1): GAGVSQSPSNKVTEKGKDVELRCDPISGHTALYWYRQSLGQGLEFLIYFQGNSAPDKSGLPSDRFSAERTGGSVSTLTIQRTQQEDSAVYLCASSLLGTGNTEAFFGQGTRLTVV.

This rearrangement joins TRBV10-3 to TRBJ1-1; tentative D call: TRBD1 (5 bases). Germline CDR1 reads ENHRY; CDR2 reads SYGVKD. The CDR3 extends over 16 amino acids. V was trimmed by 8 bases and J by 0 bases, leaving 19 bases between them. The CDR3 spells CAISIETALMNTEAFF. CDR3 bases: TGTGCCATCTCGATAGAGACAGCTCTAATGAACACTGAAGCTTTCTTT.